This T cell receptor (beta chain) came from a study of early T cells in non-severe SARS-CoV-2 infection. As for the study in general: It was bulk RNA from unsorted whole blood that was sequenced, and the chains were unpaired.

Researchers tagged individual cDNA molecules with unique molecular identifiers. TCRdb reprocessed the 5' RACE reads via MiXCR and lists one record per CDR3 protein. The data hold under 90,000 distinct CDR3 sequences, with about 13% observed a single time. In the case of this clonotype: No antigen is known for it.

Study-wide points: Matches to VDJdb favored anti-spike CD8 responses and missed private and CD4 specificities.

The sequence came from an adult who was a healthcare worker with PCR-confirmed SARS-CoV-2 infection or an uninfected control (not recorded which). The specimen sequenced was whole blood.

Here the CDR3 DNA reads TGTGCCAGCAGCTTAGGGCACAGAAAGGAGACCCAGTACTTC. Translating it yields CASSLGHRKETQYF. V is TRBV7-2 and J is TRBJ2-5, with D unclear. V was trimmed by 1 base and J by 5 bases, leaving 11 bases between them. This CDR3 region has 14 residues. CDR1 SGHTA and CDR2 FQGNSA come from the germline V gene.